The 22 T cell receptor beta chains below all came from one sample that was sequenced in a study of post-analysis software for immune sequencing data. General study findings and limits: Patients showed TRBV5-6, TRBV5-1 and TRBV20-1 among roughly 5 TRBV segments more frequent than in controls.

Included in the TCR beta cDNA libraries were unique molecular identifiers. TCRdb passed the PCR reads through MiXCR, listing each CDR3 protein once. The table includes hundreds of thousands of distinct CDR3 sequences, roughly 50% detected once. Their antigens remain unidentified. The source material was blood. The receptors were gathered from a girl aged 5-17 years with multiple sclerosis.

The CDR3 loop reads CASSQNPGQGYEQYF. DNA for the CDR3: TGTGCCAGCAGTCAAAACCCGGGACAGGGCTACGAGCAGTACTTC. The rearrangement links TRBV7-9 to TRBJ2-5; 9 nucleotides match TRBD1. The DNA matches TRBJ2-7 better at its end, which makes the J call doubtful. The CDR3 runs 15 residues. The germline V gene encodes CDR1 SEHNR and CDR2 FQNEAQ (reference sequence).

The chain recombines TRBV5-1 with TRBJ2-4, with D maybe TRBD1 (5 bases). Germline CDR1 and CDR2: SGHRS and YFSETQ. The V end lost 4 bases, the J end lost 5 bases, and 10 bases lay between the germline ends. The CDR3 spans 13 residues. For the CDR3, the DNA is TGCGCCAGCAGCCCATTGACAGAAAACATTCAGTACTTC. This sequence encodes CASSPLTENIQYF.

The genes are TRBV13 and TRBJ2-7, with D tentatively TRBD1 (5 bases). CDR3 length equals 16 residues. The V and J ends lost 10 bases and 4 bases respectively, with 26 bases between them. Germline-derived CDR1 and CDR2 are PRHDT and FYEKMQ (reference sequence). CDR3 loop: CATTLGRTGSKYEQYF. The CDR3 region has the DNA TGTGCCACCACTCTGGGTCGTACAGGTTCGAAGTACGAGCAGTACTTC.

The V call is TRBV20-1, the J call TRBJ2-1; 7 positions match TRBD2. Germline V lookup: CDR1 DFQATT, CDR2 SNEGSKA (reference sequence). There are 15 residues in the CDR3. The ends lost 0 bases at V and 0 bases at J; junction bases unmatched: 2. This chain's CDR3 is CSARDGLVSYNEQFF. DNA for the CDR3: TGCAGTGCTAGAGACGGACTAGTCTCCTACAATGAGCAGTTCTTC.

The rearrangement uses TRBV7-9 and TRBJ2-4, with 7 bases matching TRBD1. CDR3 length equals 14 residues. Germline V CDR1 and CDR2: SEHNR, FQNEAQ (reference sequence). V was clipped by 7 bases and J by 4 bases; unmatched bases: 7. CDR3: CASTLGQDKNIQYF. CDR3 nucleotide sequence: TGTGCCAGCACCCTAGGACAGGATAAAAACATTCAGTACTTC.

The chain has TRBV12-5 and TRBJ1-5; D is unresolved. The CDR3 is made up of 15 amino acids. The germline gives CDR1 LGHNT, CDR2 FRNRAP. V shed 0 bases and J shed 4 bases, with 10 bases lying between them. DNA of the CDR3: TGTGCTAGTGGTTTGGTAGGCAGAGATAATCAGCCCCAGCATTTT. Residues: CASGLVGRDNQPQHF.

The chain is built from TRBV10-3 and TRBJ2-1; 8 positions agree with TRBD1. The CDR3 has 18 residues. Germline CDR1 is ENHRY and CDR2 is SYGVKD. With V trimmed by 6 bases and J by 7 bases, 20 bases remained unmatched. CDR3 DNA: TGTGCCATCAGCAAGACAGGGGCCGAATTTATAGAATTGAATGAGCAGTTCTTC. This gives the protein CAISKTGAEFIELNEQFF.

The chain uses TRBV29-1 and TRBJ2-1; D ambiguous. V was shortened by 4 bases and J by 4 bases, with 8 bases between the two germline ends. CDR1 is SQVTM, CDR2 ANQGSEA, per germline. The CDR3 spans 12 residues. The DNA for the CDR3 is TGCAGCGTTGGAGAAGGGTACAATGAGCAGTTCTTC. Its protein is CSVGEGYNEQFF.

The chain couples TRBV20-1 to TRBJ2-3; 8 bases agree with TRBD2. Germline-derived CDR1 and CDR2 are DFQATT and SNEGSKA (reference sequence). This CDR3 comprises 17 residues. V shed 4 bases and J 5 bases; nucleotides not matched to a gene: 17. CDR3 bases: TGCAGTGCTATCCCCCGACGGGAGGGCCGGCAAGTAGATACGCAGTATTTT. Residues: CSAIPRREGRQVDTQYF.

V usage is TRBV3-1 and J usage is TRBJ2-1; 9 nucleotides agree with TRBD2. This CDR3 is 18 amino acids long. CDR1 and CDR2 (germline): LGHDT, YNNKEL (reference sequence). The trim removed 0 bases at V and 8 bases at J, leaving 14 bases unmatched. CDR3 region: CASSQDRPRSGGSYEQFF. The CDR3 DNA follows: TGTGCCAGCAGCCAAGATCGGCCCAGGAGCGGGGGGTCTTATGAGCAGTTCTTC.

The chain couples TRBV5-1 to TRBJ2-7; D is possibly TRBD1 or TRBD2 (5 bases each). V lost 0 bases and J lost 5, with 18 bases in between. CDR3 length equals 16 residues. Germline values: CDR1 SGHRS, CDR2 YFSETQ. CDR3 in amino acids: CASSLGDEGPTHEQYF. The CDR3 nucleotides read TGCGCCAGCAGCTTGGGCGACGAGGGGCCAACCCACGAGCAGTACTTC.

As concerns this clonotype: At one end the junction does not follow the germline gene, possibly because of a read error. V and J are TRBV7-2 and TRBJ1-2; possible D gene TRBD1, 5 bases. The CDR3 loop spans 17 amino acids. Germline CDR1 is SGHTA and CDR2 is FQGNSA. As DNA, the CDR3 is TGTGCCTGCAGCTTAGAGGGGTTGGGCAGGCTGAACTATGGCTACACCTTC. Translated: CACSLEGLGRLNYGYTF.

This clonotype was counted only a few times. The chain employs TRBV9 and TRBJ2-7; 9 bases are a match to TRBD1. CDR1 and CDR2 (germline): SGDLS, YYNGEE. The CDR3 consists of 15 residues. With V trimmed by 0 bases and J by 2 bases, 3 bases remained unmatched. CDR3 loop: CASSVGQGGTYEQYF. CDR3 bases: TGTGCCAGCAGCGTAGGACAGGGGGGTACCTACGAGCAGTACTTC.

This clonotype was counted at least ten times. The chain carries TRBV5-1 and TRBJ2-7; TRBD1 matches 8 bases. CDR1 is SGHRS and CDR2 is YFSETQ in the germline V gene. There are 12 residues in the CDR3. V dropped 7 bases and J dropped 3; count of bases not matched to a gene: 3. The CDR3 nucleotides read TGCGCCAGCGGACAGGGCGTCTACGAGCAGTACTTC. Protein sequence: CASGQGVYEQYF.

The rearrangement uses TRBV5-1 and TRBJ2-5; D not certain. CDR1 SGHRS and CDR2 YFSETQ come from the germline V gene. CDR3 size: 14 residues. Trimming pared 2 bases from V and 4 bases from J, leaving 12 bases between. The CDR3 DNA reads TGCGCCAGCAGCTTAATTATTTCGAGAGAGACCCAGTACTTC. Amino acid sequence: CASSLIISRETQYF.

This clonotype was seen more than once but under ten times. CDR3 sequence reads: CATTVSGANVLTF. In DNA form, the CDR3 reads TGTGCCACCACGGTGTCTGGGGCCAACGTCCTGACTTTC. The chain has TRBV7-9 and TRBJ2-6, with D unresolved. The CDR3 spans 13 residues. Trimming took 10 bases from V and 1 from J, leaving 8 bases between them. Germline-derived CDR1 and CDR2 are SEHNR and FQNEAQ (reference sequence).

The chain couples TRBV5-5 to TRBJ2-5, with a tentative D call TRBD2 (6 bases). V shed 6 bases and J shed 5 bases, with 26 bases lying between them. The CDR3 extends over 17 amino acids. Germline V gives CDR1 SGHKS, CDR2 YYEKEE (reference sequence). CDR3 loop: CASTNPVGLTSRETQYF. The CDR3 region has the DNA TGTGCCAGCACCAACCCCGTGGGACTCACCAGTAGGGAGACCCAGTACTTC. Variable domain in full (rest from reference TRBV5-5 and TRBJ2-5): DAGVTQSPTHLIKTRGQQVTLRCSPISGHKSVSWYQQVLGQGPQFIFQYYEKEERGRGNFPDRFSARQFPNYSSELNVNALLLGDSALYLCASTNPVGLTSRETQYFGPGTRLLVL.

The chain links TRBV5-1 to TRBJ2-3; 8 nucleotides line up with TRBD1. CDR3 size: 16 residues. J was trimmed by 0 bases and V by 2 bases; bases with no gene match: 5. Germline V lookup: CDR1 SGHRS, CDR2 YFSETQ. In DNA form, the CDR3 reads TGCGCCAGCAGCTTCTACAGGGGGACTAGCACAGATACGCAGTATTTT. The encoded protein is CASSFYRGTSTDTQYF.

J is TRBJ2-7 and V is TRBV21-1; the DNA was not compared with TRBD1, the D call given in the table. TRBV21-1 is classified as a pseudogene. The CDR3 is 15 residues long. The CDR3 protein is CASNKGTGDTYEQYF. CDR3 DNA sequence: TGTGCCAGCAACAAAGGGACAGGGGATACCTACGAGCAGTACTTC.

The sample holds a few counts of this clonotype. DNA of the CDR3: TGTGCCAGCAGGGACGACAGGGTGAACACTGAAGCTTTCTTT. Protein sequence: CASRDDRVNTEAFF. The chain couples TRBV7-9 to TRBJ1-1, with 7 bases that match TRBD1. This CDR3 is built from 14 residues. V shed 6 bases, J shed 0 bases, and the junction held 4 bases outside the gene matches. Germline V gene lookup returns CDR1 SEHNR and CDR2 FQNEAQ (reference sequence).

This clonotype was observed a few times. V and J are TRBV7-2 and TRBJ2-5, with D unclear. The CDR3 is 15 amino acids. V lost 1 base, J lost 3 bases, and 12 bases lay in between. Per the germline V gene, CDR1 is SGHTA and CDR2 is FQGNSA. The CDR3 DNA sequence: TGTGCCAGCAGCTTAGTTAACAGTCGGGAAGAGACCCAGTACTTC. It translates to CASSLVNSREETQYF.

This chain joins TRBV13 and TRBJ2-1; D ambiguous. The V and J ends lost 0 bases and 9 bases respectively, with 12 bases between them. The CDR3 sequence is 14 residues long. Germline CDR1 is PRHDT and CDR2 is FYEKMQ (reference sequence). CDR3 DNA sequence: TGTGCCAGCAGCTTAGGCCTGATGCGAGGTGAGCAGTTCTTC. Translation gives CASSLGLMRGEQFF.